This T cell receptor beta chain is drawn from a study of blood T cell repertoires in COVID-19. Study summary: Italy, Spain and the United States were the sources of the convalescent and acute COVID-19 samples. T cells, B-cell-depleted T cells, or PBMCs provided the cDNA or gDNA that served as material.

This CDR3 comprises 14 residues. The V gene lost 0 bases and the J gene lost 6 bases, with 10 bases spanning the gap. Germline lookup yields CDR1 SGHTS and CDR2 YDEGEE. In the source study's methods: Reference gene primer amplification gave estimated nucleated cell counts. Data came from immunoSEQ multiplex PCR; TCRdb stores just in-frame clones and leaves some out. Clone size and V and J calls were adopted from that table, with D and trimming inferred from the DNA. The sample shows approximately 110,000 clones, about 85% of them seen only once. The specimen sequenced was peripheral blood. The chain carries TRBV5-8 and TRBJ1-5; tentative D call: TRBD1 (5 bases). The receptor comes from a human donor in a cohort sampled during active COVID-19. For the CDR3, the DNA is TGTGCCAGCAGCTTGGTTACGGGGGTTCAGCCCCAGCATTTT. Translating it yields CASSLVTGVQPQHF. The complete variable domain, with remaining parts taken from reference TRBV5-8 and TRBJ1-5, reads EAGVTQSPTHLIKTRGQQATLRCSPISGHTSVYWYQQALGLGLQFLLWYDEGEERNRGNFPPRFSGRQFPNYSSELNVNALELEDSALYLCASSLVTGVQPQHFGDGTRLSIL.